This TCR beta chain is drawn from a study of cytomegalovirus exposure and HLA in healthy donors. The PCR was carried out with 60 Vbeta primers and 13 Jbeta primers. Sequencing used immunoSEQ multiplex PCR; TCRdb keeps in-frame clones, though not all of them. The sample lists some 160,000 clones, 75% to 90% occurring once. The length of the CDR3 is 14 residues. The V gene lost 5 bases and the J gene lost 0 bases, with 10 bases spanning the gap. Germline-derived CDR1 and CDR2 are SGHAT and FQNNGV. This clone occurred once. The V and J genes are TRBV11-2 and TRBJ1-1; a possible D gene is TRBD1 (5 bases). The receptor's source is a male donor in good health and CMV-seronegative. The sequencing input was PBMCs. CDR3 nucleotides: TGTGCCAGCAGCCCGACAGCTGTGAACACTGAAGCTTTCTTT. This encodes CASSPTAVNTEAFF.